The 9 T cell receptor beta chains given below trace back to one sample, sequenced in a study of CXCR3-negative and CXCR3-positive naive CD8 T cells (dated by TCRdb to between 2018 and 2021). This sample was sequenced with a NextSeq 550. The Human TCR Profiling Kit (MiLaboratory) was used to prepare UMI-labeled 5' RACE TRB cDNA libraries. TCRdb reprocessed the reads, and each CDR3 protein sequence is entered once, without DNA. Per the sample table, the count is 70,000 to 95,000 distinct CDR3 sequences. The ten biggest clones cover over 1.5% of the sample. Material for sequencing was naive CXCR3- CD8+ T cells from blood. This sample's cell subset or site label indicates: CD45RO-CCR7+CD27+CD95- naive CD8+ T cells lacking CXCR3 (TNR3-). These receptors originate from a human donor in good health. Some clones in this sample may be carry-over from other donors' samples.

The rearrangement links TRBV6-2 or TRBV6-3 to TRBJ2-1; TCRdb designates TRBD1, a call that cannot be tested without DNA. This CDR3 has 17 residues. Looked up from germline, CDR1 is MNHEY and CDR2 is SVGEGT. This chain's CDR3 is CASSYSPGSLRYNEQFF.

This chain uses TRBV4-2 with TRBJ1-1; with no DNA, the TCRdb D assignment of TRBD1 cannot be verified. Germline V CDR1 and CDR2: LGHNA, YNFKEQ. This CDR3 has 14 amino acids. The CDR3 sequence is CASSQSTENTEAFF.

This chain joins TRBV6-2 or TRBV6-3 and TRBJ1-2; TCRdb returns TRBD1, unconfirmable since there is no DNA. CDR1 MNHEY and CDR2 SVGEGT come from the germline V gene. The CDR3 runs 13 residues. CDR3 loop: CASTSDNSYGYTF.

The rearrangement joins TRBV2 to TRBJ2-7. Germline V gene data show CDR1 as SNHLY and CDR2 as FYNNEI. The CDR3 covers 13 residues. This chain's CDR3 is CASSEGSTYEQYF.

The V and J genes are TRBV7-9 and TRBJ1-6. This CDR3 spans 12 amino acids. The germline V gene encodes CDR1 SEHNR and CDR2 FQNEAQ (reference sequence). This CDR3 reads CAAGPAGEPLHF.

The CDR3 sequence is CASSLTSGGYEQYF. This rearrangement joins TRBV7-6 to TRBJ2-7; TCRdb indicates TRBD2, and absent DNA this call remains unverified. The germline CDR1 and CDR2 sequences are SGHVS and FNYEAQ. The CDR3 loop spans 14 amino acids.

The V and J genes are TRBV20-1 and TRBJ2-3; the TCRdb call, TRBD2, lacks DNA for checking. Germline CDR1 and CDR2: DFQATT and SNEGSKA (reference sequence). This CDR3 region has 14 residues. The chain's CDR3 is CSARDLQGPGTQYF.

The CDR3 spells CSVEDSSGSTYEQYF. V is TRBV29-1 and J is TRBJ2-7; TCRdb reports TRBD2, a call that lacks DNA to check it against. CDR1 and CDR2 (germline): SQVTM, ANQGSEA. This CDR3 comprises 15 residues.

The CDR3 protein is CANSLGQNTGELFF. The chain is built from TRBV5-6 and TRBJ2-2. The germline CDR1 and CDR2 sequences are SGHDT and YYEEEE. The CDR3 runs 14 residues.